The next 26 T cell receptor beta chains were all read from a single sample in a study of TET2 disruption in CD19-targeted CAR T cells. Assay: immunoSEQ multiplex PCR; the TCRdb copy retains only in-frame clones and omits some. The table lists 25,000 or so clones. No cognate antigen is known for these TCRs. Treatment here: autologous CTL019 cells: CD19 CAR with 4-1BB and CD3 zeta domains. Material: CD8- CAR+ T cells sorted from cultured blood T cells, obtained for CD19 CAR T cell therapy. Sample subset: CD8-negative CAR-positive T cells from the infusion product. All receptors derive from a man between 65 and 79 years old with chronic lymphocytic leukemia.

Incomplete CDR3 DNA: TGTGCCAGCAGTCACCCAGAAGAGACC. Translated, it gives CASSHPEET. The whole CDR3 sequence is CASSHPEETQYF. The rearrangement uses TRBV6-2 or TRBV6-3 and TRBJ2-5; D not resolved. The read falls 3 residues short of the CDR3 end, and the missing part is taken from the germline J gene. Germline assignment: CDR1 MNHEY and CDR2 SVGEGT. V lost 5 bases to trimming and J lost 3 bases, with 7 bases between them. This CDR3 spans 12 amino acids.

For this clone: The read falls 3 residues short of the CDR3 end, and the missing part is taken from the germline J gene. The J gene is TRBJ2-4, the V gene TRBV7-6; unclear D gene. CDR3 length: 13 amino acids. Germline CDR1 is SGHVS and CDR2 is FNYEAQ. The CDR3 DNA, read in part, is TGTGCCAGCAGCTTAGAGGATAGGGTGGGT. Translated, it gives CASSLEDRVG. In full, the CDR3 reads CASSLEDRVGQYF.

As to this clone: The sequence runs out 3 residues before the end of the CDR3; the remainder is reconstructed from the germline J gene. J is TRBJ1-5 and V is TRBV4-1; 7 nucleotides match TRBD1. The CDR3 is 15 residues long. Germline lookup yields CDR1 MGHRA and CDR2 YSYEKL. J gave up 5 bases and V 0 bases, and 4 bases lay outside the gene matches. Partial CDR3 DNA: TGCGCCAGCAGCCAAGAGGTCACAGGGGATCAGCCC. It yields the protein CASSQEVTGDQP. The full CDR3 reads CASSQEVTGDQPQHF.

As for this clone: Coverage ceases 3 residues before the CDR3 finishes, and the germline J gene fills in the end. This chain links TRBV28 with TRBJ1-1; 9 bases match TRBD1. This CDR3 has 13 residues. Germline CDR1 MDHEN, CDR2 SYDVKM. The trim removed 6 bases at V and 1 base at J, leaving 0 bases unmatched. The chain's CDR3 is CASRGQGNTEAFF. The DNA read from the CDR3 is TGTGCCAGCAGGGGACAGGGGAACACTGAA.

The part of the CDR3 DNA that was read is TGTGCCAGCAGCTCCCGGGGGTTCACAGATACG. Translated: CASSSRGFTDT. The whole CDR3 protein is CASSSRGFTDTQYF. V gene TRBV6-4 combines with J gene TRBJ2-3, with a possible D match to TRBD2 (6 bases). The read is 3 residues too short to cover the CDR3 end, so that end is filled in from the germline J gene. The length of the CDR3 is 14 residues. The V end was cut by 6 bases, the J end by 2 bases, with 12 bases between. In germline, CDR1 is MRHNA, CDR2 SNTAGT.

Worth noting for this clone: Sequencing ends 3 residues short of the CDR3 end; the germline J gene provides the rest. The sample carries other DNA sequences with the same CDR3. The chain links TRBV5-1 to TRBJ1-2; no firm D call. Germline V gene lookup returns CDR1 SGHRS and CDR2 YFSETQ. This CDR3 contains 14 residues. V lost 0 bases, J lost 6 bases, and 12 bases lay in between. This chain's CDR3 is CASSLDPSSDGYTF. The covered CDR3 bases are TGCGCCAGCAGCTTGGACCCCTCCAGTGATGGC.

Comments on this clone: Read coverage stops 3 residues before the CDR3 terminus; the germline J gene supplies the remainder. The chain has TRBV19 and TRBJ2-4; 11 positions match TRBD1. Germline CDR1 LNHDA, CDR2 SQIVND (reference sequence). The CDR3 length is 16 residues. The CDR3 bases that were read are TGTGCCAGTAGTTCCGGAACCGGGACAGGGGGTAATGGT. Amino acid sequence: CASSSGTGTGGNG. The entire CDR3 reads CASSSGTGTGGNGQYF.

On this clone: The observed sequence ends 3 residues before the CDR3 terminus, with the missing tail filled in from the germline J gene. The chain is built from TRBV12-3 or TRBV12-4 and TRBJ1-2; a possible D gene is TRBD1 (6 bases). This CDR3 contains 14 residues. Incomplete CDR3 DNA: TGTGCCAGCAGTCAACATTCGGGGGGGCAGCTC. Translation: CASSQHSGGQL. The entire CDR3 is CASSQHSGGQLYTF.

Regarding this clone: The CDR3 end is not reached by the read, which stops 3 residues before it; the germline J gene fills it in. The rearrangement uses TRBV7-9 and TRBJ1-1; D remains ambiguous. V was pared by 4 bases and J by 1 base, with 10 bases between. Germline values: CDR1 SEHNR, CDR2 FQNEAQ (reference sequence). This CDR3 spans 14 amino acids. Partial CDR3 DNA: TGTGCCAGCAGCTCGAACGCAGGGAACACTGAA. Protein product: CASSSNAGNTE. The complete CDR3 protein is CASSSNAGNTEAFF.

For this clone: From the germline J gene comes the end of the CDR3, since the read stops 3 residues before it. The chain has TRBV9 and TRBJ2-5; 8 nucleotides line up with TRBD2. Germline assignment: CDR1 SGDLS and CDR2 YYNGEE. V gave up 0 bases and J gave up 5 bases; unmatched junction bases: 9. The length of the CDR3 is 16 residues. The CDR3 protein is CASSVEAGLAGETQYF. The sequenced part of the CDR3 DNA is TGTGCCAGCAGCGTAGAGGCCGGACTAGCAGGGGAGACC.

As to this clone: The read ends 3 residues shy of where the CDR3 ends; the end is completed using the germline J gene. V and J are TRBV18 and TRBJ1-1; tentative D call: TRBD1 (5 bases). CDR3 length equals 17 residues. Germline CDR1 is KGHSH and CDR2 is LQKENI. Incomplete CDR3 DNA: TGTGCCAGCTCACCATCGCAACAGCGGGGGGGACGGGAGACA. This translates into CASSPSQQRGGRET. The full CDR3 sequence reads CASSPSQQRGGRETAFF.

Of note for this clone: Read data end 3 residues before the CDR3 end; the end is taken from the germline J gene. The rearrangement uses TRBV13 and TRBJ2-3, with 16 bases lining up with TRBD2. Trimming cost V 5 bases and J 3 bases; bases outside gene matches: 11. CDR1 PRHDT and CDR2 FYEKMQ come from the germline V gene (reference sequence). This CDR3 is 19 amino acids long. The CDR3 protein is CASSHGTSGGVRGTDTQYF. The sequenced CDR3 bases are TGTGCCAGCAGCCACGGGACTAGCGGGGGGGTTCGGGGAACAGATACG.

Incomplete CDR3 DNA: TGTGCCAGCTCACCAATCGACTCCATCTCCAGCTCCTATAATTCACCC. Translated: CASSPIDSISSSYNSP. The whole CDR3 is CASSPIDSISSSYNSPLHF. The gene calls are TRBV18 and TRBJ1-6; D is unresolved. The read ends 3 residues early relative to the CDR3; the germline J gene fills the gap. V was cut by 2 bases and J by 0 bases, with 17 bases left in between. CDR3 length equals 19 residues. Germline values: CDR1 KGHSH, CDR2 LQKENI.

As to this clone: The CDR3 goes on 3 residues after the read ends, and that part is filled in from the germline J gene. The J gene is TRBJ2-2, the V gene TRBV7-8; weak D call: TRBD2 (7 bases). The V gene lost 1 base and the J gene lost 4 bases, with 16 bases spanning the gap. Per germline, CDR1 SGHVS and CDR2 FQNEAQ. The CDR3 has 17 amino acids. The DNA read from the CDR3 is TGTGCCAGCAGCTTAGTTGTAGGACTAGGGGGCACCGGGGAG. Residues: CASSLVVGLGGTGE. The full CDR3 protein is CASSLVVGLGGTGELFF.

The CDR3 DNA, read in part, is TGTGCCAGCTTCCAGACTAGCGGGGGAGGGAATGAC. This gives the protein CASFQTSGGGND. The full CDR3 sequence reads CASFQTSGGGNDYTF. The chain links TRBV18 to TRBJ1-2, with TRBD1 as a possible D gene (5 bases). Read coverage stops 3 residues before the CDR3 terminus; the germline J gene supplies the remainder. Germline V gene sequence: CDR1 KGHSH, CDR2 LQKENI. The CDR3 has 15 residues.

The DNA read from the CDR3 is TGTGCCAGCAGGGGACAGGGGGATACTCAGCCC. Encoded protein: CASRGQGDTQP. The full CDR3 reads CASRGQGDTQPQHF. The chain carries TRBV6-2 or TRBV6-3 and TRBJ1-5, with 11 bases matching TRBD1. The read gets to within 3 residues of the CDR3 end, and the germline J gene fills in the rest. The CDR3 runs 14 residues. Trimming took 6 bases from V and 6 from J; bases not matched to a gene: 4. Germline CDR1 and CDR2: MNHEY and SVGEGT.

As to this clone: Read sequence stops 3 residues before the CDR3 end, and the germline J gene provides the missing end. The chain links TRBV7-3 to TRBJ2-1; D perhaps matches TRBD1 (6 bases). Germline V gene sequence: CDR1 SGHTA, CDR2 FQGTGA. V lost 5 bases and J 1 base, leaving 15 bases between the germline ends. This CDR3 is built from 16 residues. CDR3 sequence reads: CASSPRGPLSYNEQFF. CDR3 DNA, as far as it was read: TGTGCCAGCAGCCCCAGGGGCCCCCTTTCCTACAATGAG.

Details on this clone: The read terminates 3 residues before the CDR3 end, so the remaining end is supplied by the germline J gene. The chain joins TRBV19 to TRBJ1-1, with TRBD1 matching 7 bases. CDR3 length: 13 residues. V gave up 9 bases and J gave up 1 base; unmatched junction bases: 5. From germline, CDR1 is LNHDA and CDR2 SQIVND (reference sequence). CDR3 sequence: CASADRANTEAFF. Partial CDR3 DNA: TGTGCCAGCGCAGACAGGGCGAACACTGAA.

A note on this clone: The read ends 3 residues before the CDR3 terminus; that terminus is restored from the germline J gene. The V gene is TRBV5-1, the J gene TRBJ2-7; TRBD2 might be the D (6 bases). Trimming cost V 4 bases and J 2 bases, with 19 bases left between them. The germline gives CDR1 SGHRS, CDR2 YFSETQ. The CDR3 is made up of 16 amino acids. The chain's CDR3 is CASSSTGASEAYEQYF. The CDR3 DNA, read in part, is TGCGCCAGCAGCAGCACTGGCGCTAGCGAAGCCTACGAG.

To note about this clone: The read terminates 3 residues before the CDR3 end, so the remaining end is supplied by the germline J gene. The chain has TRBV30 and TRBJ2-7; D is possibly TRBD1 (5 bases). This CDR3 has 13 amino acids. Trimming took 0 bases from V and 3 from J, leaving 9 bases between them. The germline gives CDR1 GTSNPN, CDR2 SVGIG (reference sequence). The sequenced CDR3 bases are TGTGCCTGGAGTGTCGGTCAGGGCTACGAG. Translated, it gives CAWSVGQGYE. The whole CDR3 is CAWSVGQGYEQYF.

Remarks on this clone: The sequenced fragment ends 3 residues before the CDR3 boundary, so the rest is inferred from the germline J gene. The gene calls are TRBV5-6 and TRBJ2-3; D tentatively reads TRBD1 or TRBD2 (5 bases each). The CDR3 is 13 residues long. Germline V gene lookup returns CDR1 SGHDT and CDR2 YYEEEE. V lost 4 bases and J lost 6, with 12 bases in between. The covered CDR3 bases are TGTGCCAGCAGCAGAGGGGCCGGGGATACG. Protein: CASSRGAGDT. In full, the CDR3 is CASSRGAGDTQYF.

Details on this clone: The read halts 3 residues ahead of the CDR3 end, with the missing end drawn from the germline J gene. This chain links TRBV7-6 with TRBJ2-4; tentative D call: TRBD1 (6 bases). The CDR3 has 13 residues. CDR1 is SGHVS and CDR2 is FNYEAQ in the germline V gene. The chain's CDR3 is CASSLTGREAQYF. CDR3 DNA (partial): TGTGCCAGCAGCTTAACAGGGCGAGAGGCT. Combining the CDR3 with reference TRBV7-6 and TRBJ2-4 gives the whole variable domain GAGVSQSPRYKVTKRGQDVALRCDPISGHVSLYWYRQALGQGPEFLTYFNYEAQQDKSGLPNDRFSAERPEGSISTLTIQRTEQRDSAMYRCASSLTGREAQYFGAGTRLSVL.

Comments on this clone: Read data end 3 residues before the CDR3 end; the end is taken from the germline J gene. The chain has TRBV4-2 and TRBJ1-4, with D possibly TRBD1 on 5 matching bases. The CDR3 spans 16 residues. Trimming cost V 2 bases and J 3 bases, with 13 bases left between them. Looked up from germline, CDR1 is LGHNA and CDR2 is YNFKEQ. The CDR3 is CASSQSQGLANEKLFF. CDR3 DNA, as far as it was read: TGTGCCAGCAGCCAAAGCCAGGGTTTGGCTAATGAAAAA.

Worth noting for this clone: The read gets to within 3 residues of the CDR3 end, and the germline J gene fills in the rest. The chain has TRBV12-3 or TRBV12-4 and TRBJ2-3; the D is unclear. The CDR3 contains 12 residues. V was trimmed by 6 bases and J by 0 bases, leaving 4 bases between them. The DNA read from the CDR3 is TGTGCCAGCAGCCCTAGCACAGATACG. Residues: CASSPSTDT. The CDR3 in its entirety is CASSPSTDTQYF.

On this clone: The read ends 3 residues early relative to the CDR3; the germline J gene fills the gap. The V gene is TRBV20-1, the J gene TRBJ2-4; D is ambiguous. Trimming pared 2 bases from V and 8 bases from J, leaving 13 bases between. The CDR3 is made up of 13 amino acids. Germline V CDR1 and CDR2: DFQATT, SNEGSKA (reference sequence). CDR3 DNA (partial): TGCAGTGCTAGAAAACAACCATTGGACATT. It codes for CSARKQPLDI. The whole CDR3 region reads CSARKQPLDIQYF.

As for this clone: Sequencing ends 3 residues short of the CDR3 end; the germline J gene provides the rest. The chain links TRBV20-1 to TRBJ1-6; possibly TRBD1 for D (6 bases). The CDR3 is 13 amino acids. CDR1 is DFQATT and CDR2 is SNEGSKA in the germline V gene (reference sequence). V was trimmed by 4 bases and J by 7 bases, leaving 11 bases between them. This chain's CDR3 is CSAKMQGNSPLHF. CDR3 bases read: TGCAGTGCTAAGATGCAGGGGAATTCACCC.